These 9 T cell receptor beta chains share one sample of origin, sequenced in a study of T cell repertoires in cytomegalovirus infection. MiXCR, applied by TCRdb to the reads, yields one record per CDR3 protein. The repertoire holds roughly 920,000 distinct CDR3 sequences, about 33% seen once, with around 15% in the top ten. The antigens these receptors bind are not known. The material sequenced was cultured CD8+ T cells from PBMCs, taken from culture after CMV antigen stimulation. All receptors derive from a human donor in good health (CMV status not recorded). Some clones in this sample may be carry-over from other donors' samples.

This chain links TRBV28 with TRBJ2-3; TRBD2 agrees at 10 bases. The CDR3 is 15 amino acids. V was clipped by 9 bases and J by 12 bases; unmatched bases: 18. Germline V gene sequence: CDR1 MDHEN, CDR2 SYDVKM. The CDR3 nucleotides read TGTGCCAGTTCCCTGGAGCGGGGGGGGGGGAGAGTTCAGTATTTT. Protein product: CASSLERGGGRVQYF.

Comments on this clonotype: A much larger clone lies one base from this, so it may be a read error. This chain uses TRBV7-9 with TRBJ2-1; 7 positions match TRBD2. The CDR3 consists of 14 residues. The germline V gene has CDR1 SEHNR and CDR2 FQNEAQ (reference sequence). V lost 3 bases to trimming and J lost 9 bases; unmatched junction nucleotides: 8. The CDR3 DNA follows: TGTGCCAGCAGCTTTAATAATGGGGGGGGTGAGCAGTTCTTC. It translates to CASSFNNGGGEQFF.

This clonotype was counted between two and nine times. This chain connects TRBV27 to TRBJ2-2; TRBD1 aligns across 9 bases. Germline V gene data show CDR1 as MNHEY and CDR2 as SMNVEV (reference sequence). The V segment lost 5 bases and the J segment 6 bases; nucleotides outside the gene matches: 10. CDR3 length: 16 residues. Written as DNA, the CDR3 is TGTGCCAGCAGTCTCTTCCCGGGACAGGGTTCCGGGGAGCTGTTTTTT. It encodes CASSLFPGQGSGELFF.

V is TRBV10-3 and J is TRBJ2-3; either TRBD1 or TRBD2 may fit D (5 bases each). This CDR3 has 15 residues. Germline V gene data show CDR1 as ENHRY and CDR2 as SYGVKD. Trimming took 7 bases from V and 1 from J, leaving 15 bases between them. CDR3 sequence reads: CAITGGREGTDTQYF. In DNA, the CDR3 is TGTGCCATCACTGGGGGACGGGAAGGCACAGATACGCAGTATTTT.

The V call is TRBV2, the J call TRBJ2-1, with D perhaps given as TRBD1 or TRBD2 (6 bases each). The germline V gene has CDR1 SNHLY and CDR2 FYNNEI. V lost 2 bases and J lost 6, with 11 bases in between. The CDR3 is 14 residues long. The CDR3 DNA sequence: TGTGCCAGCAGTGAATACGGGGGCTTCAATGAGCAGTTCTTC. It codes for CASSEYGGFNEQFF.

This clonotype was counted only a few times. V and J are TRBV28 and TRBJ1-1; 7 positions agree with TRBD1. The length of the CDR3 is 15 residues. Germline V CDR1 and CDR2: MDHEN, SYDVKM. V was pared by 7 bases and J by 3 bases, with 11 bases of the junction left unmatched. The CDR3 sequence is CASTDRAGWYTEAFF. The CDR3 bases are TGTGCCAGCACTGACAGGGCTGGATGGTACACTGAAGCTTTCTTT.

This sequence joins TRBV6-2 or TRBV6-3 and TRBJ2-1; D ambiguous. CDR1 is MNHEY, CDR2 SVGEGT, per germline. The CDR3 totals 15 residues. Trimming removed 6 bases from V and 6 bases from J, with 18 bases in between. CDR3: CASSSGPSFSNEQFF. For the CDR3, the DNA is TGTGCCAGCAGCTCCGGGCCCTCGTTTAGCAATGAGCAGTTCTTC.

A few counts support this clonotype. The chain joins TRBV12-3 or TRBV12-4 to TRBJ1-5, with a weak D call TRBD1 (6 bases). V dropped 6 bases and J dropped 0 bases, with 18 bases sitting between them. This CDR3 spans 17 amino acids. The CDR3 DNA reads TGTGCCAGCAGCTCCCCAGGGACACTGGATAGCAATCAGCCCCAGCATTTT. It yields the protein CASSSPGTLDSNQPQHF.

This chain uses TRBV28 with TRBJ1-5; unclear D gene. V was clipped by 10 bases and J by 1 base, with 23 bases between them. The length of the CDR3 is 17 residues. CDR1 is MDHEN and CDR2 is SYDVKM in the germline V gene. The DNA of the CDR3 is TGTGCCACCCCTATGACCCACCAAGGACGGAGCAATCAGCCCCAGCATTTT. Encoded protein: CATPMTHQGRSNQPQHF. The full variable domain, completed using reference TRBV28 and TRBJ1-5, is DVKVTQSSRYLVKRTGEKVFLECVQDMDHENMFWYRQDPGLGLRLIYFSYDVKMKEKGDIPEGYSVSREKKERFSLILESASTNQTSMYLCATPMTHQGRSNQPQHFGDGTRLSIL.